This T cell receptor (beta chain) was identified during a study of response to subunit inactivated influenza vaccine. Findings and limits, study-wide: The authors suggested that few new T cells are recruited per seasonal influenza vaccination.

This clonotype has at least ten counts. Its antigen remains unknown. TCRdb analysed the RT-PCR reads with MiXCR anew, one entry per CDR3 protein. In the table there are hundreds of thousands of distinct CDR3 sequences, about an eighth of which are singletons. The CDR3 runs 14 residues. The germline gives CDR1 MNHEY, CDR2 SMNVEV (reference sequence). The trim removed 8 bases at V and 5 bases at J, leaving 11 bases unmatched. The specimen was PBMCs from blood, collected around seven weeks after vaccination. The chain recombines TRBV27 with TRBJ1-1; 7 bases are a match to TRBD1. This clonotype was sampled from a man aged 50-59 years who received an inactivated influenza vaccine. The CDR3 region has the DNA TGTGCCAGCTGGACAGGCCTGAGAGGGACTGAAGCTTTCTTT. Its protein product is CASWTGLRGTEAFF.